Detailed here is one T cell receptor beta chain. These data belong to a study of monozygotic twins with inflammatory bowel disease. For each CDR3 protein, TCRdb gives one entry from its re-call of the 5' RACE reads, without DNA. This listing includes approximately 150,000 distinct CDR3 sequences. This CDR3 comprises 12 residues. The receptor was isolated from a human donor with ulcerative colitis or Crohn's disease, or a healthy co-twin of an affected twin (not recorded which). Specimen: blood. The chain employs TRBV12-3 or TRBV12-4 and TRBJ1-2; TCRdb's D gene call, TRBD1, goes unchecked for lack of DNA. The CDR3 reads CASSPGNYGYTF.